This T cell receptor beta chain was found in a study of response to subunit inactivated influenza vaccine. CDR3 length equals 16 residues. V was trimmed by 1 base and J by 0 bases, leaving 11 bases between them. This clonotype came up many times. Its antigen remains unknown. Findings and caveats of the study: That few new T cells are recruited by each seasonal influenza vaccination was the authors' suggestion.

TCRdb reanalysed the RT-PCR reads using MiXCR and keeps one entry per CDR3 protein. The sample lists roughly 650,000 distinct CDR3 sequences; roughly 15% were seen once. This TCR came from a man in his fifties who received an inactivated influenza vaccine. Sequencing used PBMCs from blood, obtained around 14 days before vaccination. The chain links TRBV12-3 or TRBV12-4 to TRBJ2-3; possible D gene TRBD1, 5 bases. The CDR3 loop reads CASSLGIRASTDTQYF. The CDR3 DNA is TGTGCCAGCAGTTTAGGTATCAGGGCAAGCACAGATACGCAGTATTTT.